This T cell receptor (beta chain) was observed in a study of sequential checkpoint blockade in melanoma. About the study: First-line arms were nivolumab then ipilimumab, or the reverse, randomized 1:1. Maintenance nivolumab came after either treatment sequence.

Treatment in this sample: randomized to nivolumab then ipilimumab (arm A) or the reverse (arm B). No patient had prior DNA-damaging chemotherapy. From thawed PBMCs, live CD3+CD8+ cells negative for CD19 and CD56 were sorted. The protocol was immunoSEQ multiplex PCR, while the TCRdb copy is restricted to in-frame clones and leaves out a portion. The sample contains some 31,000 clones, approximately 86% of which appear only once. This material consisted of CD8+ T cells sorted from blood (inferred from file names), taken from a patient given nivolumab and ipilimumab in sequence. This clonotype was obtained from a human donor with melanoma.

The CDR3 DNA is TGTGCCAGCAGTTACTCGATAACGACAGGCACTTATGGCTACACCTTC. Translating gives CASSYSITTGTYGYTF. The V and J genes are TRBV6-5 and TRBJ1-2; TRBD1 might be the D (6 bases). Trimming pared 0 bases from V and 5 bases from J, leaving 16 bases between. This CDR3 is 16 amino acids long. The germline V gene encodes CDR1 MNHEY and CDR2 SVGAGI.